The 22 T cell receptor beta chains below were found in one sample sequenced in a study of blood T cell repertoires in COVID-19. Measured with immunoSEQ multiplex PCR; TCRdb has only the in-frame clones, and not every one. The sample lists 45,000 to 50,000 clones; less than 90% were seen once. The specimen was peripheral blood. These receptor sequences come from a human donor in a cohort sampled during active COVID-19.

This chain connects TRBV5-5 to TRBJ1-2; D is ambiguous. The CDR3 has 13 residues. Deletions cut 2 bases from V and 8 bases from J, with 13 bases between. Germline assignment: CDR1 SGHKS and CDR2 YYEKEE (reference sequence). The CDR3 region is CASSFGLALGYTF. CDR3 nucleotide sequence: TGTGCCAGCAGCTTTGGACTGGCGTTAGGCTACACCTTC.

The CDR3 spells CASSHPSAGAGTNEQFF. CDR3 sequence (DNA): TGTGCCAGCAGCCACCCATCGGCAGGAGCGGGGACCAATGAGCAGTTCTTC. The V gene is TRBV4-2, the J gene TRBJ2-1, with TRBD2 identical over 7 bases. The V gene's germline CDR1 is LGHNA and CDR2 YNFKEQ. V was pared by 3 bases and J by 6 bases, with 14 bases of the junction left unmatched. CDR3 length: 17 amino acids.

J is TRBJ1-6 and V is TRBV19; weak D call: TRBD1 (6 bases). Germline values: CDR1 LNHDA, CDR2 SQIVND (reference sequence). The CDR3 has 12 amino acids. The ends were cut back, 4 bases at V and 8 bases at J, with 6 bases in the middle. CDR3 bases: TGTGCCAGTAGTAACAGGGATTCACCCCTCCACTTT. Amino acid sequence: CASSNRDSPLHF.

The gene calls are TRBV5-6 and TRBJ2-5; the match to TRBD2 covers 7 bases. V gave up 2 bases and J gave up 4 bases; unmatched junction bases: 2. Germline V lookup: CDR1 SGHDT, CDR2 YYEEEE. This CDR3 has 13 residues. The CDR3 sequence: CASSLTGGETQYF. The CDR3 DNA reads as TGTGCCAGCAGCTTAACGGGGGGAGAGACCCAGTACTTC.

This clone was seen a few times. This chain joins TRBV9 and TRBJ1-5; 10 bases line up with TRBD1. Losses at the gene ends were 4 bases for V and 0 bases for J; bases not matched to a gene: 4. Germline V CDR1 and CDR2: SGDLS, YYNGEE. The CDR3 is made up of 16 amino acids. The CDR3 DNA is TGTGCCAGCAGCTCCGGACAGGGGGATAGCAATCAGCCCCAGCATTTT. Translating it yields CASSSGQGDSNQPQHF. The whole variable domain, remainder taken from reference TRBV9 and TRBJ1-5, is DSGVTQTPKHLITATGQRVTLRCSPRSGDLSVYWYQQSLDQGLQFLIQYYNGEERAKGNILERFSAQQFPDLHSELNLSSLELGDSALYFCASSSGQGDSNQPQHFGDGTRLSIL.

This chain links TRBV7-3 with TRBJ2-5; a weak D match, TRBD2 (6 bases). This CDR3 has 13 amino acids. V lost 3 bases to trimming and J lost 5 bases, with 10 bases between them. CDR1 and CDR2 from the germline V gene are SGHTA and FQGTGA. The CDR3 DNA follows: TGTGCCAGCAGCTTCCATGGGGGGGAGACCCAGTACTTC. This gives the protein CASSFHGGETQYF.

This sequence joins TRBV5-6 and TRBJ2-2, with D possibly matching TRBD1 (5 bases). The V end lost 1 base, the J end lost 0 bases, and 7 bases lay between the germline ends. Germline assignment: CDR1 SGHDT and CDR2 YYEEEE. The CDR3 spans 15 residues. The CDR3 nucleotides read TGTGCCAGCAGCTTGAGGGGCGCGAACACCGGGGAGCTGTTTTTT. It is translated as CASSLRGANTGELFF.

This clone was observed once. The V call is TRBV3-1 (or the pseudogene TRBV3-2), the J call TRBJ2-5; D gene uncertain. Germline V gives CDR1 LGHDT, CDR2 YNNKEL (reference sequence). The ends were cut back, 0 bases at V and 4 bases at J, with 9 bases in the middle. The CDR3 runs to 14 residues. The CDR3 is CASSQDIRRETQYF. CDR3 bases: TGTGCCAGCAGCCAAGATATAAGGAGAGAGACCCAGTACTTC.

The chain is built from TRBV6-5 and TRBJ1-1; D gene uncertain. Germline CDR1 MNHEY, CDR2 SVGAGI. The CDR3 spans 15 residues. Trimming removed 0 bases at V and 2 bases at J, with 10 bases between. The CDR3 spells CASSYSKTVNTEAFF. CDR3 bases: TGTGCCAGCAGTTACTCGAAAACGGTTAACACTGAAGCTTTCTTT.

J is TRBJ1-6 and V is TRBV20-1, with a tentative D call TRBD1 (5 bases). V shed 3 bases and J shed 7 bases, with 13 bases lying between them. This CDR3 contains 14 residues. Germline V CDR1 and CDR2: DFQATT, SNEGSKA (reference sequence). This chain's CDR3 is CSASGGVENSPLHF. The CDR3 nucleotides are TGCAGTGCTAGTGGGGGGGTGGAGAATTCACCCCTCCACTTT.

This clone was counted only a few times. V gene TRBV5-1 combines with J gene TRBJ2-1; TRBD2 matches 13 bases. Losses at the gene ends were 3 bases for V and 5 bases for J; bases not matched to a gene: 2. The CDR3 consists of 15 residues. Germline values: CDR1 SGHRS, CDR2 YFSETQ. The CDR3 protein is CASSSGLAGDNEQFF. In nucleotides, the CDR3 is TGCGCCAGCAGCTCCGGACTAGCGGGGGACAATGAGCAGTTCTTC. Full variable domain (remainder filled in from reference TRBV5-1 and TRBJ2-1): KAGVTQTPRYLIKTRGQQVTLSCSPISGHRSVSWYQQTPGQGLQFLFEYFSETQRNKGNFPGRFSGRQFSNSRSEMNVSTLELGDSALYLCASSSGLAGDNEQFFGPGTRLTVL.

The gene calls are TRBV10-1 and TRBJ2-3, with TRBD2 matching 12 bases. CDR3 length: 15 residues. Trimming removed 4 bases from V and 5 bases from J; junction bases left unmatched: 4. The germline V gene encodes CDR1 WNHNN and CDR2 SYGVQD (reference sequence). The CDR3 coding sequence is TGCGCCAGCAGTGGTGGACTAGCGGGGTTAGATACGCAGTATTTT. Its protein is CASSGGLAGLDTQYF.

This clone was observed a few times. The chain uses TRBV11-2 and TRBJ1-1, with 7 bases identical to TRBD1. This CDR3 comprises 15 residues. Trimming took 0 bases from V and 4 from J; bases not matched to a gene: 5. Germline assignment: CDR1 SGHAT and CDR2 FQNNGV. CDR3: CASSLELSGGTEAFF. The CDR3 coding sequence is TGTGCCAGCAGCTTAGAGCTGTCAGGGGGCACTGAAGCTTTCTTT.

The chain links TRBV2 to TRBJ2-3, with D unresolved. The CDR3 has 16 residues. The germline V and J ends were trimmed by 8 bases and 0 bases, with 18 bases remaining between them. Germline CDR1 reads SNHLY; CDR2 reads FYNNEI. Here the CDR3 reads CASGNSLQTSTDTQYF. CDR3 bases: TGTGCCAGCGGTAATTCACTGCAGACTAGCACAGATACGCAGTATTTT.

The chain joins TRBV11-2 to TRBJ2-7; a weak D match, TRBD2 (5 bases). Germline CDR1 and CDR2: SGHAT and FQNNGV. Trimming took off 5 bases at V and 2 bases at J, with 16 bases between the two ends. CDR3 length equals 15 residues. The CDR3 reads CASSEDSLRTYEQYF. Written as DNA, the CDR3 is TGTGCCAGCAGCGAGGACTCCCTACGAACCTACGAGCAGTACTTC. Complete variable domain (other parts from reference TRBV11-2 and TRBJ2-7): EAGVAQSPRYKIIEKRQSVAFWCNPISGHATLYWYQQILGQGPKLLIQFQNNGVVDDSQLPKDRFSAERLKGVDSTLKIQPAKLEDSAVYLCASSEDSLRTYEQYFGPGTRLTVT.

This clone is labeled medium-sized. The chain employs TRBV2 and TRBJ2-1; 9 nucleotides agree with TRBD2. This CDR3 is 18 amino acids long. V lost 6 bases to trimming and J lost 9 bases; unmatched junction nucleotides: 21. Germline CDR1 and CDR2: SNHLY and FYNNEI. DNA of the CDR3: TGTGCCAGCAGAGCCACACGACTCAGCGGGGGGCCCGGGGGTGAGCAGTTCTTC. Its protein is CASRATRLSGGPGGEQFF.

In nucleotides, the CDR3 is TGTGCCAGCAGCTTGACAGGGGGGCAAGAGACCCAGTACTTC. This sequence encodes CASSLTGGQETQYF. This chain uses TRBV11-3 with TRBJ2-5; 9 positions agree with TRBD1. V trimming: 3 bases; J trimming: 2 bases; junction bases outside the gene matches: 1. The CDR3 is 14 residues long. Germline V lookup: CDR1 SGHNT, CDR2 YENEEA.

This chain connects TRBV19 to TRBJ1-5, with D maybe TRBD1 (6 bases). Trimming left V 4 bases short and J 7 bases short, with 17 bases between. The length of the CDR3 is 15 residues. Germline CDR1 reads LNHDA; CDR2 reads SQIVND (reference sequence). The DNA of the CDR3 is TGTGCCAGTAGTACCGTGTCTGGGGGCCAACAGCCCCAGCATTTT. This sequence encodes CASSTVSGGQQPQHF.

The V gene is TRBV27, the J gene TRBJ2-7; 7 bases agree with TRBD1. Germline V gene data show CDR1 as MNHEY and CDR2 as SMNVEV (reference sequence). CDR3 length: 13 residues. Trimming took 8 bases from V and 6 from J; bases not matched to a gene: 10. In nucleotides, the CDR3 is TGTGCCAGCGGACCGACAGGGACGTTCGAGCAGTACTTC. It translates to CASGPTGTFEQYF.

The rearrangement joins TRBV14 to TRBJ2-5; TRBD1 matches 9 bases. CDR3 length: 14 residues. Unmatched junction bases numbered 5, after V lost 4 bases and J lost 5 bases. From germline, CDR1 is SGHDN and CDR2 FVKESK. The CDR3: CASSRRTGDETQYF. In nucleotides, the CDR3 is TGTGCCAGCAGCCGACGGACAGGGGACGAGACCCAGTACTTC.

The V gene is TRBV7-6, the J gene TRBJ1-1, with D possibly matching TRBD1 (6 bases). V was shortened by 4 bases and J by 1 base, with 13 bases between the two germline ends. The CDR3 length is 15 residues. The germline V gene has CDR1 SGHVS and CDR2 FNYEAQ. CDR3: CASSSLGGRNTEAFF. The CDR3 DNA sequence: TGTGCCAGCAGCTCTTTGGGGGGGCGGAACACTGAAGCTTTCTTT.

The rearrangement uses TRBV11-3 and TRBJ2-3; possibly TRBD1 for D (6 bases). The CDR3 consists of 15 residues. V gave up 5 bases and J gave up 5 bases, with 17 bases separating them. Per the germline V gene, CDR1 is SGHNT and CDR2 is YENEEA. The CDR3 nucleotides read TGTGCCAGCAGCCCCGGACAGTTGGGGTTAGATACGCAGTATTTT. It codes for CASSPGQLGLDTQYF. Looking up the rest from reference TRBV11-3 and TRBJ2-3 gives the full variable domain: EAGVVQSPRYKIIEKKQPVAFWCNPISGHNTLYWYLQNLGQGPELLIRYENEEAVDDSQLPKDRFSAERLKGVDSTLKIQPAELGDSAVYLCASSPGQLGLDTQYFGPGTRLTVL.